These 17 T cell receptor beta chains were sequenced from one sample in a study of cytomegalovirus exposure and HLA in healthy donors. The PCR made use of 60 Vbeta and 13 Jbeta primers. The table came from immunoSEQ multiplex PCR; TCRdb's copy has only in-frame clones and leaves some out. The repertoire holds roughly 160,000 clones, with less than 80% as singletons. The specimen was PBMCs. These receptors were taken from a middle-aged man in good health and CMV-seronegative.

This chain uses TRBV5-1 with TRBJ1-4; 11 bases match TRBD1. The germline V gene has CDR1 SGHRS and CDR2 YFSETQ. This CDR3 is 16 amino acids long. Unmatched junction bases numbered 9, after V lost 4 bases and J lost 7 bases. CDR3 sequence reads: CASSQGQGVSGEKLFF. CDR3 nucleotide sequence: TGCGCCAGCAGCCAGGGACAGGGGGTTTCGGGTGAAAAACTGTTTTTT.

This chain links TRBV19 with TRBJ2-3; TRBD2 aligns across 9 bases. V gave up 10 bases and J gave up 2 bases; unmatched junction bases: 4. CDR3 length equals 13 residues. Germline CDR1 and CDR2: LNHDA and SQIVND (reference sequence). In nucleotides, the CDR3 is TGTGCCACCGCGGGGGGGGTCACAGATACGCAGTATTTT. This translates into CATAGGVTDTQYF.

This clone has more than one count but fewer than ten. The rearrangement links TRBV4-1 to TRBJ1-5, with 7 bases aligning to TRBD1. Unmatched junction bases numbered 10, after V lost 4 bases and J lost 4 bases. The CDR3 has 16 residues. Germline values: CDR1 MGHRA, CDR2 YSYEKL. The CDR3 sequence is CASSPTLTGRNQPQHF. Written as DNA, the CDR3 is TGCGCCAGCAGCCCGACCCTGACAGGGCGGAATCAGCCCCAGCATTTT.

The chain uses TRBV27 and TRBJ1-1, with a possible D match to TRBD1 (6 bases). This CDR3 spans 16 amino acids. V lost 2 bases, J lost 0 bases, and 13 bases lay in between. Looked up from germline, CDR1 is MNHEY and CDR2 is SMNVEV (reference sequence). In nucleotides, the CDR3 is TGTGCCAGCAGTTTAGAGGGGGTGAGTTTGAACACTGAAGCTTTCTTT. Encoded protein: CASSLEGVSLNTEAFF.

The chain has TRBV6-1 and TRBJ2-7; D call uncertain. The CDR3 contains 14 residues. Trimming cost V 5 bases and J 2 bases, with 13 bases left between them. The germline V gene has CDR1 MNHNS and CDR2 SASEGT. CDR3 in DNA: TGTGCCAGCAGTAGTGCAACAATCGCCTACGAGCAGTACTTC. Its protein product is CASSSATIAYEQYF.

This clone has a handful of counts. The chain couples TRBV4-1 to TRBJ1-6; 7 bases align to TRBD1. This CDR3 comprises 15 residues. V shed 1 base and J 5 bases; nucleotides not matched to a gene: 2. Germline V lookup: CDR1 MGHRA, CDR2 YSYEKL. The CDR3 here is CASSQADRDNSPLHF. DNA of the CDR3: TGCGCCAGCAGCCAAGCCGACAGGGATAATTCACCCCTCCACTTT.

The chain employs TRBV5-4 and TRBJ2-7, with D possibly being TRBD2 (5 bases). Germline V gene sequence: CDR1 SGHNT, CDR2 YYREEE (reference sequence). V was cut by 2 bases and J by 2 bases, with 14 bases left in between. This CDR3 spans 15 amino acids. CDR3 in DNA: TGTGCCAGCAGCTTCGAGCTAGGACTGACCTACGAGCAGTACTTC. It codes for CASSFELGLTYEQYF.

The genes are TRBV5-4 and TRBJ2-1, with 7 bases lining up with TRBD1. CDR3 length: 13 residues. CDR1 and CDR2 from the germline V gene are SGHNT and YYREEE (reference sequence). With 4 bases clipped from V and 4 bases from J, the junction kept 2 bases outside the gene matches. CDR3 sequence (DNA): TGTGCCAGCAGCCGGGACAGATACAATGAGCAGTTCTTC. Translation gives CASSRDRYNEQFF.

CDR3 DNA sequence: TGTGCCAGCAGCTTATCTAGCCAGGCAGATACGCAGTATTTT. It yields the protein CASSLSSQADTQYF. The V gene is TRBV7-9, the J gene TRBJ2-3, with D possibly matching TRBD2 (5 bases). V was trimmed by 2 bases and J by 4 bases, leaving 10 bases between them. Germline V gene data show CDR1 as SEHNR and CDR2 as FQNEAQ (reference sequence). There are 14 residues in the CDR3.

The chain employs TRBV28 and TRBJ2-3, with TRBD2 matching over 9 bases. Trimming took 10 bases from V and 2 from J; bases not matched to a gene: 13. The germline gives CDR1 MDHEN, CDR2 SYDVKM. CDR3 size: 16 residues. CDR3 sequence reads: CATKDQAGGNTDTQYF. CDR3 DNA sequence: TGTGCCACCAAGGACCAGGCGGGGGGGAACACAGATACGCAGTATTTT.

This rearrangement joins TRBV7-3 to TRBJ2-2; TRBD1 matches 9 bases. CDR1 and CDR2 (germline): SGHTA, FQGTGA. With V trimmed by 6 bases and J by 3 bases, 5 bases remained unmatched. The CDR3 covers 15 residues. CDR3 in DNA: TGTGCCAGCAGTTCCACAGGGGGCCACACCGGGGAGCTGTTTTTT. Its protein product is CASSSTGGHTGELFF.

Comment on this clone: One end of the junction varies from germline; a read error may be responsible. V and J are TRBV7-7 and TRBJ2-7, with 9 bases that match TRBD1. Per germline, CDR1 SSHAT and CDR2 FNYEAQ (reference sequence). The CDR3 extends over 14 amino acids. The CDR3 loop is CASSSGTGLHEQYF. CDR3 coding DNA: TGTGCTAGCAGCTCTGGGACAGGGCTCCACGAGCAGTACTTC.

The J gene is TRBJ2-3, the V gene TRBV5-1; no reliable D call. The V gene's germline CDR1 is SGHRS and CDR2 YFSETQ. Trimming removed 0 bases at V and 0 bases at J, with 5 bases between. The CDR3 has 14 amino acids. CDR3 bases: TGCGCCAGCAGCTTGGTAGCAAGCACAGATACGCAGTATTTT. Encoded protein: CASSLVASTDTQYF.

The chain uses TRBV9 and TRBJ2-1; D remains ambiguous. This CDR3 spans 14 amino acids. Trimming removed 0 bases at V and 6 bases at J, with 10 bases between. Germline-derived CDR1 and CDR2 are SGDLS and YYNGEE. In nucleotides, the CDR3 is TGTGCCAGCAGCGTAGTAGAAATTGGCAATGAGCAGTTCTTC. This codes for CASSVVEIGNEQFF.

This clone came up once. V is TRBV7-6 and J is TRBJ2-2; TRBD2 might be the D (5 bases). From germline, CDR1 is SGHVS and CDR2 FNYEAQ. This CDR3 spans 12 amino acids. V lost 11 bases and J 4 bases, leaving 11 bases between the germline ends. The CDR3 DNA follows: TGTGCCCTGCGGGCGTCCACCGGGGAGCTGTTTTTT. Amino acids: CALRASTGELFF.

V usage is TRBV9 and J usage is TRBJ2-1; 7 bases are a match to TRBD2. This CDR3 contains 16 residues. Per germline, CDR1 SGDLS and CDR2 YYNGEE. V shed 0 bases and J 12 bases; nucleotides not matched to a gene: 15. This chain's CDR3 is CASSVASGGVPEGQFF. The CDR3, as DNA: TGTGCCAGCAGCGTAGCTTCGGGGGGTGTCCCGGAGGGGCAGTTCTTC.

The CDR3 reads CASSPRGSFTDTQYF. In DNA form, the CDR3 reads TGTGCCAGCAGTCCACGAGGATCCTTCACAGATACGCAGTATTTT. The J gene is TRBJ2-3, the V gene TRBV6-5; D is unclear. V shed 5 bases and J shed 2 bases, with 14 bases lying between them. CDR1 MNHEY and CDR2 SVGAGI come from the germline V gene. The CDR3 runs to 15 residues.